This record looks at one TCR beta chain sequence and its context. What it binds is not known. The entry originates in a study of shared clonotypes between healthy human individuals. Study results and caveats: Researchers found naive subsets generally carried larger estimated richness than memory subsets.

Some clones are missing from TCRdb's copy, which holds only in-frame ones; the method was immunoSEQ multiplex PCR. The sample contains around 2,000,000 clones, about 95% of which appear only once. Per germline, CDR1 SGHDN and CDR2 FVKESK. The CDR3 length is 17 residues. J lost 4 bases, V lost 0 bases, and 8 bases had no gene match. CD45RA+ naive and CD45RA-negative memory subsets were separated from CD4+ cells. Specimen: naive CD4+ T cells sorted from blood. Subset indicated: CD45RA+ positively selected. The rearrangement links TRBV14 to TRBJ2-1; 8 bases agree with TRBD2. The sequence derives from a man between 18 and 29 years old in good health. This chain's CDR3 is CASSQEGASGSYNEQFF. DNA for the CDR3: TGTGCCAGCAGCCAAGAAGGAGCTAGCGGGTCGTACAATGAGCAGTTCTTC. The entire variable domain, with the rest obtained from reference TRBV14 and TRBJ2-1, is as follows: EAGVTQFPSHSVIEKGQTVTLRCDPISGHDNLYWYRRVMGKEIKFLLHFVKESKQDESGMPNNRFLAERTGGTYSTLKVQPAELEDSGVYFCASSQEGASGSYNEQFFGPGTRLTVL.